This T cell receptor beta chain was documented in a study of T-cell reconstitution after alpha-beta-depleted transplantation in children. Study results and caveats: At the one-year point after transplant, T-cell counts and TCRbeta diversity were found to come mostly from T cells that had been newly produced. There were reportedly several hundred expanded graft clones from which alpha-beta T cells came about two months after transplant.

Concerning this clonotype: Its antigen is as yet unknown.

Unique molecular identifiers were incorporated during preparation of the TCRbeta library. TCRdb used MiXCR to reprocess the PCR reads, holding one entry per CDR3 protein. The sample records some 830,000 distinct CDR3 sequences, roughly 15% being singletons. This CDR3 region has 15 residues. CDR1 and CDR2 (germline): KGHDR, SFDVKD. Trimming removed 0 bases from V and 3 bases from J, with 11 bases in between. This TCR was sampled from a male patient between 5 and 17 years old who had a stem cell transplant for acute lymphoblastic leukemia, so the T cells may come from the graft donor. V is TRBV24-1 and J is TRBJ2-7; tentatively, D is TRBD1 (7 bases). The sample in question was PBMCs, mostly from graft donor cells, obtained 360 days after TCRalphabeta/CD19-depleted stem cell transplant. The CDR3 DNA is TGTGCCACCAGTGATTTGGCAGGGGGGAGCTACGAGCAGTACTTC. This sequence encodes CATSDLAGGSYEQYF.